The 32 T cell receptor beta chains in this list originate from one sample, sequenced in a study of cytomegalovirus exposure and HLA in healthy donors. 13 Jbeta primers and 60 Vbeta primers were used for the PCR. Clones were read by immunoSEQ multiplex PCR, and TCRdb kept only the in-frame ones, dropping some. The sample records 150,000 to 200,000 clones, approximately 80% being singletons. Source material: PBMCs. The origin of the receptors is a woman aged 25 to 39 in good health and CMV-seropositive.

The rearrangement uses TRBV6-5 and TRBJ1-2, with D possibly TRBD1 on 6 matching bases. CDR3 length: 14 residues. Germline values: CDR1 MNHEY, CDR2 SVGAGI. With 5 bases removed from V and 4 bases from J, the gap between germline ends came to 14 bases. For the CDR3, the DNA is TGTGCCAGCAGTCCCCGGACAGCCACCTATGGCTACACCTTC. Residues: CASSPRTATYGYTF.

This rearrangement joins TRBV29-1 to TRBJ2-3; D may be TRBD2 (6 bases). Between the trimmed V and J ends, which lost 3 bases and 0 bases, there was a span of 13 bases. Germline V gene data show CDR1 as SQVTM and CDR2 as ANQGSEA. The CDR3 sequence is 15 residues long. The CDR3 sequence: CSVEAGTRSTDTQYF. The CDR3 DNA reads as TGCAGCGTTGAGGCGGGGACCCGTAGCACAGATACGCAGTATTTT.

This clone was recorded a few times. The chain has TRBV21-1 and TRBJ2-7; whether TRBD2, the table's D call, matches the DNA was not checked. TRBV21-1 is flagged as a pseudogene. The CDR3 totals 15 residues. CDR3 amino acids: CASSSPLLPPYEQYF. The DNA of the CDR3 is TGTGCCAGCAGCTCCCCCCTATTACCCCCATACGAGCAGTACTTC.

V and J are TRBV28 and TRBJ1-1; D remains unclear. The CDR3 runs 13 residues. V gave up 5 bases and J gave up 11 bases, with 18 bases separating them. CDR1 and CDR2 (germline): MDHEN, SYDVKM. The CDR3 protein is CASSLRSVEAAFF. In DNA form, the CDR3 reads TGTGCCAGCAGTCTTCGCAGCGTCGAGGCCGCTTTCTTT.

CDR3 sequence reads: CASSWTSTDTQYF. The CDR3 DNA reads TGTGCCAGCAGTTGGACTAGCACAGATACGCAGTATTTT. The gene calls are TRBV6-5 and TRBJ2-3; D may be TRBD2 (5 bases). The V gene lost 4 bases and the J gene lost 0 bases, with 5 bases spanning the gap. CDR3 length: 13 residues. CDR1 is MNHEY, CDR2 SVGAGI, per germline.

This clone was detected only once. The gene calls are TRBV5-1 and TRBJ1-1; D remains ambiguous. CDR3 length: 13 amino acids. Per germline, CDR1 SGHRS and CDR2 YFSETQ. Trimming shortened V by 4 bases and J by 3 bases, and 10 bases separated the two germline ends. This CDR3 is CASSLWEYTEAFF. The CDR3 DNA follows: TGCGCCAGCAGCCTTTGGGAGTACACTGAAGCTTTCTTT.

A few counts support this clone. This chain links TRBV28 with TRBJ1-2, with 7 bases aligning to TRBD1. Losses at the gene ends were 5 bases for V and 5 bases for J; bases not matched to a gene: 5. Germline CDR1 reads MDHEN; CDR2 reads SYDVKM. This CDR3 has 13 residues. CDR3 nucleotide sequence: TGTGCCAGCAGTGAACAGGGGTTTTATGGCTACACCTTC. It specifies CASSEQGFYGYTF.

Only a few counts were recorded for this clone. J is TRBJ1-2 and V is TRBV5-4; 7 bases agree with TRBD1. CDR1 SGHNT and CDR2 YYREEE come from the germline V gene (reference sequence). The CDR3 spans 13 residues. V dropped 1 base and J dropped 3; count of bases not matched to a gene: 0. The CDR3 DNA reads TGTGCCAGCAGCTTGACAGGGGACTATGGCTACACCTTC. Its protein product is CASSLTGDYGYTF. The variable domain in full, with the rest retrieved from reference TRBV5-4 and TRBJ1-2, is ETGVTQSPTHLIKTRGQQVTLRCSSQSGHNTVSWYQQALGQGPQFIFQYYREEENGRGNFPPRFSGLQFPNYSSELNVNALELDDSALYLCASSLTGDYGYTFGSGTRLTVV.

Only one count was recorded for this clone. The chain employs TRBV4-2 and TRBJ2-7; D is perhaps TRBD1 (5 bases). Germline CDR1 reads LGHNA; CDR2 reads YNFKEQ. The CDR3 sequence is 16 residues long. V was trimmed by 1 base and J by 2 bases, leaving 15 bases between them. The CDR3 sequence is CASSQVGRVFPYEQYF. The CDR3 nucleotides read TGTGCCAGCAGCCAAGTTGGCAGGGTGTTTCCCTACGAGCAGTACTTC.

CDR3 protein: CASSPVSSMTSTDTQYF. In nucleotides, the CDR3 is TGTGCCAGCAGCCCCGTTTCGTCGATGACTAGCACAGATACGCAGTATTTT. This chain joins TRBV7-9 and TRBJ2-3; D is unresolved. Deletions cut 5 bases from V and 0 bases from J, with 18 bases between. The CDR3 is 17 amino acids. Germline values: CDR1 SEHNR, CDR2 FQNEAQ (reference sequence).

This chain connects TRBV5-1 to TRBJ2-1; 7 bases agree with TRBD1. V was clipped by 3 bases and J by 6 bases; unmatched bases: 3. The CDR3 sequence is 13 residues long. The germline CDR1 and CDR2 sequences are SGHRS and YFSETQ. The CDR3 loop is CASSSAGGNEQFF. The CDR3 DNA follows: TGCGCCAGCAGCTCAGCAGGGGGCAATGAGCAGTTCTTC.

V usage is TRBV9 and J usage is TRBJ2-3; 11 nucleotides line up with TRBD2. Germline CDR1 reads SGDLS; CDR2 reads YYNGEE. The CDR3 runs 14 residues. Losses at the gene ends were 4 bases for V and 6 bases for J; bases not matched to a gene: 4. The CDR3 nucleotides read TGTGCCAGCAGCATTAGCGGGGGGGGTGATACGCAGTATTTT. Encoded protein: CASSISGGGDTQYF.

The rearrangement uses TRBV27 and TRBJ1-1; TRBD1 matches 7 bases. The germline CDR1 and CDR2 sequences are MNHEY and SMNVEV (reference sequence). Trimming removed 5 bases from V and 1 base from J; junction bases left unmatched: 4. The length of the CDR3 is 14 residues. The CDR3 bases are TGTGCCAGCAGTGAAGGGGGCGAGAACACTGAAGCTTTCTTT. Protein: CASSEGGENTEAFF.

The chain is built from TRBV11-2 and TRBJ2-7; the D gene is possibly TRBD1 (6 bases). Trimming cost V 2 bases and J 5 bases, with 22 bases left between them. This CDR3 region has 17 residues. Per the germline V gene, CDR1 is SGHAT and CDR2 is FQNNGV. The CDR3 is CASSLLLRSRGSDEQYF. CDR3 sequence (DNA): TGTGCCAGCAGCTTACTCCTTAGGAGCAGGGGAAGCGACGAGCAGTACTTC. Full variable domain (missing parts from reference TRBV11-2 and TRBJ2-7): EAGVAQSPRYKIIEKRQSVAFWCNPISGHATLYWYQQILGQGPKLLIQFQNNGVVDDSQLPKDRFSAERLKGVDSTLKIQPAKLEDSAVYLCASSLLLRSRGSDEQYFGPGTRLTVT.

V gene TRBV2 combines with J gene TRBJ2-3, with a possible D match to TRBD1 (6 bases). The germline V gene encodes CDR1 SNHLY and CDR2 FYNNEI. Trimming cost V 6 bases and J 1 base, with 11 bases left between them. CDR3 length: 14 residues. CDR3: CASRKAGGTDTQYF. As DNA, the CDR3 is TGTGCCAGCAGGAAGGCAGGGGGCACAGATACGCAGTATTTT.

The chain is built from TRBV27 and TRBJ1-1; D gene ambiguous. The germline V gene encodes CDR1 MNHEY and CDR2 SMNVEV (reference sequence). Trimming shortened V by 0 bases and J by 0 bases, and 8 bases separated the two germline ends. The CDR3 runs to 15 residues. The CDR3 loop reads CASSLSTDLNTEAFF. In nucleotides, the CDR3 is TGTGCCAGCAGTTTATCAACAGACCTGAACACTGAAGCTTTCTTT.

The chain links TRBV6-4 to TRBJ2-2; 9 bases match TRBD2. This CDR3 has 16 amino acids. The germline V gene encodes CDR1 MRHNA and CDR2 SNTAGT. J was trimmed by 3 bases and V by 4 bases; bases with no gene match: 6. For the CDR3, the DNA is TGTGCCAGCAGTGCTAGCGGGGAGAGGGACACCGGGGAGCTGTTTTTT. It translates to CASSASGERDTGELFF.

The chain employs TRBV12-5 and TRBJ2-3; the match to TRBD2 covers 7 bases. Trimming took 4 bases from V and 2 from J; bases not matched to a gene: 3. Germline CDR1 is LGHNT and CDR2 is FRNRAP. The CDR3 runs 14 residues. CDR3 bases: TGTGCTAGTGGTTACGGGACTACCACAGATACGCAGTATTTT. As protein: CASGYGTTTDTQYF.

The chain uses TRBV10-3 and TRBJ2-7, with D tentatively TRBD2 (7 bases). The germline V gene encodes CDR1 ENHRY and CDR2 SYGVKD. V was pared by 10 bases and J by 3 bases, with 19 bases between. The CDR3 extends over 14 amino acids. Written as DNA, the CDR3 is TGTGCCACCGCGACTGCGGGGGACAACTACGAGCAGTACTTC. This encodes CATATAGDNYEQYF.

V gene TRBV7-9 combines with J gene TRBJ2-5, with 7 bases lining up with TRBD1. CDR1 is SEHNR and CDR2 is FQNEAQ in the germline V gene (reference sequence). The CDR3 spans 14 residues. V dropped 5 bases and J dropped 5; count of bases not matched to a gene: 8. Written as DNA, the CDR3 is TGTGCCAGCAGCACTACCGGGACAGCGGAGACCCAGTACTTC. This encodes CASSTTGTAETQYF.

The CDR3 nucleotides read TGTGCCTGGAGTGTAAGGCCTACAGGAGCGAATAATCAGCCCCAGCATTTT. This encodes CAWSVRPTGANNQPQHF. This sequence joins TRBV30 and TRBJ1-5; D is possibly TRBD1 (5 bases). CDR3 length: 17 residues. The V and J ends lost 0 bases and 4 bases respectively, with 19 bases between them. Germline V lookup: CDR1 GTSNPN, CDR2 SVGIG (reference sequence). Complete variable domain (other parts from reference TRBV30 and TRBJ1-5): SQTIHQWPATLVQPVGSPLSLECTVEGTSNPNLYWYRQAAGRGLQLLFYSVGIGQISSEVPQNLSASRPQDRQFILSSKKLLLSDSGFYLCAWSVRPTGANNQPQHFGDGTRLSIL.

The chain has TRBV28 and TRBJ1-5; maybe TRBD1 (5 bases). CDR3 length equals 14 residues. The V gene's germline CDR1 is MDHEN and CDR2 SYDVKM. Deletions cut 6 bases from V and 0 bases from J, with 9 bases between. In nucleotides, the CDR3 is TGTGCCAGCAGGTCAGACAGTAGCAATCAGCCCCAGCATTTT. Protein: CASRSDSSNQPQHF.

This clone was detected ten times or more. The chain carries TRBV6-1 and TRBJ2-7, with 8 positions matching TRBD1. J gave up 7 bases and V 6 bases, and 8 bases lay outside the gene matches. CDR1 is MNHNS, CDR2 SASEGT, per germline. CDR3 size: 13 residues. CDR3 nucleotides: TGTGCCAGCAGCGAGGACAGGGCTGGGGAGCAGTACTTC. It encodes CASSEDRAGEQYF.

J is TRBJ1-1 and V is TRBV19; D perhaps matches TRBD1 (5 bases). This CDR3 comprises 12 residues. Germline CDR1 reads LNHDA; CDR2 reads SQIVND (reference sequence). Trimming pared 7 bases from V and 7 bases from J, leaving 13 bases between. The CDR3 nucleotides are TGTGCCAGTAATCGACAGTACGGTGAAGCTTTCTTT. Translating it yields CASNRQYGEAFF.

This sequence joins TRBV2 and TRBJ2-3, with 9 nucleotides matching TRBD1. With V trimmed by 8 bases and J by 1 base, 1 base remained unmatched. The CDR3 totals 13 residues. Germline lookup yields CDR1 SNHLY and CDR2 FYNNEI. CDR3 sequence reads: CASWTGGTDTQYF. The CDR3 DNA reads as TGTGCCAGCTGGACAGGGGGCACAGATACGCAGTATTTT.

V usage is TRBV30 and J usage is TRBJ2-2, with TRBD1 as a possible D gene (6 bases). Between the trimmed V and J ends, which lost 5 bases and 1 base, there was a span of 17 bases. CDR1 is GTSNPN, CDR2 SVGIG, per germline (reference sequence). CDR3 length: 16 residues. The chain's CDR3 is CAWGDITGRNTGELFF. The CDR3 nucleotides read TGTGCCTGGGGAGATATCACAGGGCGGAACACCGGGGAGCTGTTTTTT.

This clone was seen a few times. The chain carries TRBV6-1 and TRBJ2-7; D is possibly TRBD1 (5 bases). CDR1 and CDR2 from the germline V gene are MNHNS and SASEGT. Between the trimmed V and J ends, which lost 4 bases and 3 bases, there was a span of 16 bases. The CDR3 is 15 residues long. CDR3: CASSVVQGTDYEQYF. CDR3 bases: TGTGCCAGCAGTGTCGTTCAGGGTACGGACTACGAGCAGTACTTC.

The DNA for the CDR3 is TGTGCCAGCAGCTCCGGGGGGCCGGGCACCGGGGAGCTGTTTTTT. The encoded protein is CASSSGGPGTGELFF. The chain has TRBV7-3 and TRBJ2-2, with D perhaps matching TRBD2 (7 bases). CDR1 SGHTA and CDR2 FQGTGA come from the germline V gene. V was cut by 4 bases and J by 4 bases, with 13 bases left in between. This CDR3 contains 15 residues.

This chain connects TRBV11-2 to TRBJ2-1; 7 bases are a match to TRBD2. CDR1 is SGHAT and CDR2 is FQNNGV in the germline V gene. V gave up 1 base and J gave up 6 bases; unmatched junction bases: 9. The CDR3 sequence is 16 residues long. CDR3 nucleotides: TGTGCCAGCAGCTTAGCGGGGGGATTTCTCTCCAATGAGCAGTTCTTC. It is translated as CASSLAGGFLSNEQFF.

This clone was seen a handful of times. The chain uses TRBV4-1 and TRBJ2-7; D not resolved. V was shortened by 0 bases and J by 7 bases, with 19 bases between the two germline ends. This CDR3 comprises 16 residues. In germline, CDR1 is MGHRA, CDR2 YSYEKL. The CDR3 DNA follows: TGCGCCAGCAGCCAAGAGGCGGCCGAACTACTAAAAGAGCAGTACTTC. As protein: CASSQEAAELLKEQYF.

This clone was seen only once. The rearrangement uses TRBV5-4 and TRBJ2-3; maybe TRBD1 (6 bases). CDR1 is SGHNT and CDR2 is YYREEE in the germline V gene (reference sequence). The V gene lost 0 bases and the J gene lost 9 bases, with 11 bases spanning the gap. This CDR3 contains 13 residues. DNA for the CDR3: TGTGCCAGCAGCTTGGCCAAGAGGGGGACGCAGTATTTT. This gives the protein CASSLAKRGTQYF.

The chain uses TRBV2 and TRBJ1-2; a possible D gene is TRBD1 (6 bases). V dropped 4 bases and J dropped 8 bases, with 14 bases sitting between them. The germline CDR1 and CDR2 sequences are SNHLY and FYNNEI. The CDR3 has 13 residues. This chain's CDR3 is CASSGAGAFGYTF. DNA for the CDR3: TGTGCCAGCAGTGGGGCAGGGGCGTTCGGCTACACCTTC.